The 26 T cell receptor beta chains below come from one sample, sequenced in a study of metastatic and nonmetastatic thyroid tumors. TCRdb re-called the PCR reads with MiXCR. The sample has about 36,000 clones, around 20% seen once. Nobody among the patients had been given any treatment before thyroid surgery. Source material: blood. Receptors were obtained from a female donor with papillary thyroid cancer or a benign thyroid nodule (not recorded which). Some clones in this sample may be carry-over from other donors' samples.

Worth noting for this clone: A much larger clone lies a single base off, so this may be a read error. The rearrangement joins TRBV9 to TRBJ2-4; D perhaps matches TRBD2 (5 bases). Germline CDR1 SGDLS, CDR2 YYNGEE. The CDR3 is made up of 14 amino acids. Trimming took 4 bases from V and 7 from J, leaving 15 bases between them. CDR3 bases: TGTGCCAGCAGCCCCTCGGAGGACGCGAACATTCAGTACTTC. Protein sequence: CASSPSEDANIQYF.

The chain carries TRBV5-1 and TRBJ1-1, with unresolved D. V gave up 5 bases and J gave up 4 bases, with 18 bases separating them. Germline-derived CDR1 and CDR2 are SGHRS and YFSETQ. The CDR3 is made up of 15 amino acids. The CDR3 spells CASRDSGVDGTEAFF. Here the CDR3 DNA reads TGCGCCAGCAGGGATTCTGGGGTCGACGGCACTGAAGCTTTCTTT.

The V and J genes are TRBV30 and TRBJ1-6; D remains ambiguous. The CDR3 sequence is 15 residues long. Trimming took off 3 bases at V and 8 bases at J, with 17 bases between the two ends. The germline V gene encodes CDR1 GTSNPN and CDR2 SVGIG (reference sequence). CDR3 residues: CAWSRPVTWYSPLHF. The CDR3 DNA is TGTGCCTGGAGCCGACCCGTGACATGGTATTCACCCCTCCACTTT. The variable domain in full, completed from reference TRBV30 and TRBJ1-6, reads SQTIHQWPATLVQPVGSPLSLECTVEGTSNPNLYWYRQAAGRGLQLLFYSVGIGQISSEVPQNLSASRPQDRQFILSSKKLLLSDSGFYLCAWSRPVTWYSPLHFGNGTRLTVT.

As DNA, the CDR3 is TGTGCCAGCAGCGAAGCTGGGACAGAGTACAATGAGCAGTTCTTC. This sequence encodes CASSEAGTEYNEQFF. The chain couples TRBV9 to TRBJ2-1, with 7 nucleotides matching TRBD1. Germline V gene data show CDR1 as SGDLS and CDR2 as YYNGEE. The CDR3 spans 15 residues. V lost 3 bases and J lost 4; bases outside the gene matches: 7.

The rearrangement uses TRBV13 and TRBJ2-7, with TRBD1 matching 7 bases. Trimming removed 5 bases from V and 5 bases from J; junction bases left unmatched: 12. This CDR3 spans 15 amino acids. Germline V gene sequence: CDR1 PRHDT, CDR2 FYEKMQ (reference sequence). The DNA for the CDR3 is TGTGCCAGCAGCGTAAGGAAGACAGGGCCGGACGAGCAGTACTTC. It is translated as CASSVRKTGPDEQYF. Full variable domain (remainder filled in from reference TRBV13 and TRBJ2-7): AAGVIQSPRHLIKEKRETATLKCYPIPRHDTVYWYQQGPGQDPQFLISFYEKMQSDKGSIPDRFSAQQFSDYHSELNMSSLELGDSALYFCASSVRKTGPDEQYFGPGTRLTVT.

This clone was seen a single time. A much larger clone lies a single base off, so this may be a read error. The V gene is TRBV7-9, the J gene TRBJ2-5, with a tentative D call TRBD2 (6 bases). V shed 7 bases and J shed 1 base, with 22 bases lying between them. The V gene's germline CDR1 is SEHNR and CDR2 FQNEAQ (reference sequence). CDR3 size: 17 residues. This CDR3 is CASNNIMAGSFQETQYF. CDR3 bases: TGTGCCAGCAACAATATTATGGCGGGGAGTTTCCAAGAGACCCAGTACTTC.

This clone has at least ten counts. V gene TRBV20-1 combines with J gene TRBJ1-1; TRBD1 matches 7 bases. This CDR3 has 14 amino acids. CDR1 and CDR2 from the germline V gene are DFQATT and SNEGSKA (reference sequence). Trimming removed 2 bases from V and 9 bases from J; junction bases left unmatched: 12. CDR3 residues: CSARMTGFPLKAFF. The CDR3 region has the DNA TGCAGTGCTAGAATGACAGGGTTCCCACTTAAAGCTTTCTTT.

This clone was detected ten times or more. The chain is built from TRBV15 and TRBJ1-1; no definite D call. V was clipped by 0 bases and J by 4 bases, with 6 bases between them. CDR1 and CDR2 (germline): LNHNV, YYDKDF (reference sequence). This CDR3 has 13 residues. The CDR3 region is CATSRDRGTEAFF. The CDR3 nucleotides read TGTGCCACCAGCAGAGATCGGGGCACTGAAGCTTTCTTT.

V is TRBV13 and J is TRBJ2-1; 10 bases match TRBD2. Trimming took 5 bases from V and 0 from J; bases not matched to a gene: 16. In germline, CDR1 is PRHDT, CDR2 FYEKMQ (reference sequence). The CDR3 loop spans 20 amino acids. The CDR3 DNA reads TGTGCCAGCAGCAATATAGCGGGAGGTAGAGGGCCAACCTCCTACAATGAGCAGTTCTTC. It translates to CASSNIAGGRGPTSYNEQFF.

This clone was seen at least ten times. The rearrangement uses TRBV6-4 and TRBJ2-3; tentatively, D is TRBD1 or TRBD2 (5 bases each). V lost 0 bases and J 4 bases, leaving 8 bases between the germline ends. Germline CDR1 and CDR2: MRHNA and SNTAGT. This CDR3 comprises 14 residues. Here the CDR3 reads CASSDSGDADTQYF. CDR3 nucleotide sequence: TGTGCCAGCAGTGACTCGGGGGATGCAGATACGCAGTATTTT.

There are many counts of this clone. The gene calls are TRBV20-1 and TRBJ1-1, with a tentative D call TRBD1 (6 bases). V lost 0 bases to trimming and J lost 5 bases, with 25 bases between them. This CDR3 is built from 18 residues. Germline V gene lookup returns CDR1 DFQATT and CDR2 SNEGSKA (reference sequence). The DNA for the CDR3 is TGCAGTGCTAGAGAAGAGGGCCGTCTTGGGGGCAGCGGGACTGAAGCTTTCTTT. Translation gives CSAREEGRLGGSGTEAFF.

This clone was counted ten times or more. CDR3 sequence reads: CSARSRTGESQPQHF. CDR3 coding DNA: TGCAGTGCTAGATCTAGGACAGGGGAAAGTCAGCCCCAGCATTTT. The J gene is TRBJ1-5, the V gene TRBV20-1; 9 bases align to TRBD1. The length of the CDR3 is 15 residues. V lost 2 bases, J lost 6 bases, and 8 bases stayed unmatched. CDR1 is DFQATT, CDR2 SNEGSKA, per germline (reference sequence).

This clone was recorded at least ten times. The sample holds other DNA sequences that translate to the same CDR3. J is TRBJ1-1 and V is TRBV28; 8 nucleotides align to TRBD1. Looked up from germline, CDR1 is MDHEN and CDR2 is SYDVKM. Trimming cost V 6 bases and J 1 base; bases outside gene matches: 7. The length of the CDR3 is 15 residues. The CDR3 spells CASRVGTGQNTEAFF. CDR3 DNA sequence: TGTGCCAGCAGGGTAGGGACAGGCCAGAACACTGAAGCTTTCTTT.

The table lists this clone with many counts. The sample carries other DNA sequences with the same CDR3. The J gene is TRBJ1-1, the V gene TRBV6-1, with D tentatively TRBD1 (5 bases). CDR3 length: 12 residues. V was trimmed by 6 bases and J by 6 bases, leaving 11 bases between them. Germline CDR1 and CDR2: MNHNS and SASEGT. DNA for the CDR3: TGTGCCAGCAGAGGGGTACGGGCTGAAGCTTTCTTT. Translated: CASRGVRAEAFF.

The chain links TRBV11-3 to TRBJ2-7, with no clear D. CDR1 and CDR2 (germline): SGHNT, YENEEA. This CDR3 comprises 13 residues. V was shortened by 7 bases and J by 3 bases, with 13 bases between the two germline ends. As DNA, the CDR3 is TGTGCCAGCATCCAGTACGAGGTCTACGAGCAGTACTTC. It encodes CASIQYEVYEQYF.

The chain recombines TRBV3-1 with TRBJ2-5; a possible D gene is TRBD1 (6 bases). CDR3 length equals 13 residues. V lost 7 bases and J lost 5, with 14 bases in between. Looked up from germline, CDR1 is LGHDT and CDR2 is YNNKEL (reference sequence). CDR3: CASMGAAQETQYF. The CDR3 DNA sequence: TGTGCCAGCATGGGGGCCGCTCAGGAGACCCAGTACTTC.

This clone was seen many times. The CDR3 loop is CASSQAPGITYEQYF. In nucleotides, the CDR3 is TGTGCCAGCAGCCAAGCTCCAGGCATCACCTACGAGCAGTACTTC. This chain links TRBV14 with TRBJ2-7; D unresolved. Between the trimmed V and J ends, which lost 1 base and 2 bases, there was a span of 12 bases. Germline-derived CDR1 and CDR2 are SGHDN and FVKESK. The CDR3 runs 15 residues.

The CDR3 coding sequence is TGCAGTGCTAGAGATAGCCCCCCCACTGAAGCTTTCTTT. As protein: CSARDSPPTEAFF. The chain joins TRBV20-1 to TRBJ1-1; D gene unclear. With 0 bases removed from V and 4 bases from J, the gap between germline ends came to 9 bases. This CDR3 has 13 residues. The germline V gene encodes CDR1 DFQATT and CDR2 SNEGSKA (reference sequence).

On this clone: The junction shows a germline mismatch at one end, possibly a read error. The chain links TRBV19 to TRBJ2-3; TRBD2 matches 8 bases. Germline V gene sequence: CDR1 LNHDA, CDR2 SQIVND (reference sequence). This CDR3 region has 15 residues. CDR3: CASSMVPGGLDTHYF. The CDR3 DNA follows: TGTGCCAGTAGTATGGTCCCGGGAGGGCTAGATACGCATTATTTT.

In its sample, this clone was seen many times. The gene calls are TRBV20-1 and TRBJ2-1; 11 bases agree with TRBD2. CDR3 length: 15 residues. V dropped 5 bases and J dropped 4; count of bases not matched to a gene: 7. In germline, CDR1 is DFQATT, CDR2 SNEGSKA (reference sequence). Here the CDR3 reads CSALTSGTAYNEQFF. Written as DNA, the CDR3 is TGCAGTGCTTTGACTAGCGGGACTGCATACAATGAGCAGTTCTTC.

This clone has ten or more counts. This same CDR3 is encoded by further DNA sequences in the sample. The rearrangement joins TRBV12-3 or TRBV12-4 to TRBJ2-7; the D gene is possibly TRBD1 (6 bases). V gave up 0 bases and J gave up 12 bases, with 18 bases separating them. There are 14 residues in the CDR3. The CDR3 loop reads CASSLAHPRDTVYF. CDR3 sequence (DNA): TGTGCCAGCAGTTTAGCGCACCCCCGGGACACTGTGTACTTC.

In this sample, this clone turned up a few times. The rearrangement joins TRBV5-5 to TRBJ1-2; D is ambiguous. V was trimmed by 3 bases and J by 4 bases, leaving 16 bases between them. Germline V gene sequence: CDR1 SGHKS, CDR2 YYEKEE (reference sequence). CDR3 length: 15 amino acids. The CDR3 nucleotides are TGTGCCAGCAGCTGGACTGGGGAGGCGGGCTATGGCTACACCTTC. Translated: CASSWTGEAGYGYTF.

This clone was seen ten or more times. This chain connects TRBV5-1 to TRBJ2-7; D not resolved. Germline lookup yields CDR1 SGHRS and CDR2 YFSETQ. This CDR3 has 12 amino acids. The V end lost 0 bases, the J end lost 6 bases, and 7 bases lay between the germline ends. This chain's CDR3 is CASSLESGEQYF. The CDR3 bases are TGCGCCAGCAGCTTGGAGTCCGGCGAGCAGTACTTC.

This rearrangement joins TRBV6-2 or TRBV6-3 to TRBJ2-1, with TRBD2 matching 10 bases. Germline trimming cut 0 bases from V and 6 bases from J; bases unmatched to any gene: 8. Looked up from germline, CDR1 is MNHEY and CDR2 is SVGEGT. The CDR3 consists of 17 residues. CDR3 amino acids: CASSYSVAGGPTNEQFF. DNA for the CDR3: TGTGCCAGCAGTTACTCGGTAGCGGGAGGCCCCACCAATGAGCAGTTCTTC.

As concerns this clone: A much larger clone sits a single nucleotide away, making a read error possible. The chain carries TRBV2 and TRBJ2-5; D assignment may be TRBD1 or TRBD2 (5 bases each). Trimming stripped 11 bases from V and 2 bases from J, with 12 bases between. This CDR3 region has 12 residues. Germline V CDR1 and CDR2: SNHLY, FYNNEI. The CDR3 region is CAVGTDQETQYF. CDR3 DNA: TGTGCCGTGGGGACGGATCAAGAGACCCAGTACTTC.

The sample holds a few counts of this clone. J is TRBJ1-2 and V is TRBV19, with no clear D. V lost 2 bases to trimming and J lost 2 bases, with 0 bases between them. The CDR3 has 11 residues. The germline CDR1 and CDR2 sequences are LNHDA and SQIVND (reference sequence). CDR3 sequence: CASSINYGYTF. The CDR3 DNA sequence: TGTGCCAGTAGTATAAACTATGGCTACACCTTC.